Below, 27 T cell receptor beta chains from the same sample are listed, as sequenced in a study of technical replicates of blood from a few donors. Clones were read by immunoSEQ multiplex PCR, and TCRdb kept only the in-frame ones, dropping some. Here the sample spans some 83,000 clones, more than 90% being singletons. The sample taken for sequencing was T cells isolated from PBMCs. The receptor set was obtained from a human donor in good health.

The chain couples TRBV6-5 to TRBJ1-4, with 8 bases fitting TRBD1. The J segment lost 7 bases and the V segment lost 5 bases, leaving 9 bases of the junction unmatched. CDR1 MNHEY and CDR2 SVGAGI come from the germline V gene. The CDR3 sequence is 15 residues long. In nucleotides, the CDR3 is TGTGCCAGCAGTCGATCAGGGGGCAGCGGTGAAAAACTGTTTTTT. Amino acid sequence: CASSRSGGSGEKLFF.

The V gene is TRBV10-3, the J gene TRBJ2-7; possibly TRBD1 for D (6 bases). The CDR3 loop spans 13 amino acids. With 3 bases removed from V and 2 bases from J, the gap between germline ends came to 8 bases. Germline V CDR1 and CDR2: ENHRY, SYGVKD. In nucleotides, the CDR3 is TGTGCCATCAGTGATAACAGGGCCTACGAGCAGTACTTC. Protein: CAISDNRAYEQYF.

V gene TRBV5-1 combines with J gene TRBJ2-7, with 9 bases aligning to TRBD2. Germline V gene sequence: CDR1 SGHRS, CDR2 YFSETQ. The CDR3 sequence is 16 residues long. Losses at the gene ends were 0 bases for V and 5 bases for J; bases not matched to a gene: 9. The CDR3 here is CASSLEGGGAIDEQYF. The CDR3 DNA sequence: TGCGCCAGCAGCTTGGAGGGCGGGGGGGCGATCGACGAGCAGTACTTC.

The chain's CDR3 is CASSLGQGAYYGYTF. The CDR3 nucleotides are TGCGCCAGCAGCTTAGGACAGGGCGCCTACTATGGCTACACCTTC. The rearrangement links TRBV5-1 to TRBJ1-2; 8 bases map to TRBD1. CDR3 length equals 15 residues. V lost 2 bases and J lost 3; bases outside the gene matches: 6. Germline CDR1 SGHRS, CDR2 YFSETQ.

This chain links TRBV4-2 with TRBJ2-7; a weak D match, TRBD1 (5 bases). The germline gives CDR1 LGHNA, CDR2 YNFKEQ. The length of the CDR3 is 15 residues. Trimming removed 0 bases from V and 1 base from J, with 10 bases in between. The CDR3 nucleotides read TGTGCCAGCAGCCAAGAATTGGGGCCGTCCTACGAGCAGTACTTC. It codes for CASSQELGPSYEQYF.

This rearrangement joins TRBV6-5 to TRBJ1-3, with 7 bases lining up with TRBD1. V lost 8 bases to trimming and J lost 2 bases; unmatched junction nucleotides: 9. CDR3 length: 15 residues. Germline V gene data show CDR1 as MNHEY and CDR2 as SVGAGI. The CDR3 region is CASGWKGATGNTIYF. The CDR3 nucleotides read TGTGCCAGCGGGTGGAAGGGGGCGACTGGAAACACCATATATTTT.

This sequence joins TRBV7-9 and TRBJ2-7; 7 bases are shared with TRBD1. Germline assignment: CDR1 SEHNR and CDR2 FQNEAQ (reference sequence). CDR3 length equals 16 residues. V lost 5 bases, J lost 6 bases, and 16 bases stayed unmatched. This CDR3 reads CASSRETGLPHPEQYF. The CDR3 DNA is TGTGCCAGCAGCCGCGAGACAGGGTTACCCCATCCCGAGCAGTACTTC.

This chain links TRBV25-1 with TRBJ2-1; a possible D gene is TRBD1 (5 bases). The V end lost 0 bases, the J end lost 10 bases, and 25 bases lay between the germline ends. CDR3 length: 18 residues. CDR1 and CDR2 (germline): MGHDK, SYGVNS. The CDR3 here is CASSEYPPRVPQNDEQFF. DNA of the CDR3: TGTGCCAGCAGTGAATATCCCCCCAGGGTCCCCCAAAATGACGAGCAGTTCTTC.

The J gene is TRBJ1-5, the V gene TRBV4-1; D uncertain. The CDR3 is 20 residues long. Germline assignment: CDR1 MGHRA and CDR2 YSYEKL. V lost 0 bases and J 0 bases, leaving 21 bases between the germline ends. CDR3 DNA: TGCGCCAGCAGCCAAGATTGGCTTTGGGCAGCATTTAATAGCAATCAGCCCCAGCATTTT. Its protein is CASSQDWLWAAFNSNQPQHF.

V usage is TRBV2 and J usage is TRBJ2-5; D is uncertain. Germline CDR1 SNHLY, CDR2 FYNNEI. The CDR3 is 13 amino acids. Trimming took off 5 bases at V and 5 bases at J, with 12 bases between the two ends. The CDR3 region has the DNA TGTGCCAGCAGTCGAGAAACCTCCGAGACCCAGTACTTC. This encodes CASSRETSETQYF.

This chain connects TRBV14 to TRBJ2-1; a possible D gene is TRBD2 (5 bases). CDR3 length: 16 amino acids. CDR1 is SGHDN, CDR2 FVKESK, per germline. V shed 6 bases and J shed 0 bases, with 15 bases lying between them. CDR3 region: CASRPRTGSSYNEQFF. CDR3 in DNA: TGTGCCAGCAGGCCAAGGACTGGAAGCTCCTACAATGAGCAGTTCTTC.

V usage is TRBV5-5 and J usage is TRBJ1-5, with D maybe TRBD1 (5 bases). CDR1 SGHKS and CDR2 YYEKEE come from the germline V gene (reference sequence). V dropped 7 bases and J dropped 4 bases, with 15 bases sitting between them. This CDR3 is 14 amino acids long. In DNA, the CDR3 is TGTGCCAGCGGCACGAACAGGAATAATCAGCCCCAGCATTTT. This sequence encodes CASGTNRNNQPQHF.

This chain joins TRBV7-3 and TRBJ2-7, with D possibly matching TRBD2 (5 bases). This CDR3 region has 17 residues. V was pared by 7 bases and J by 0 bases, with 22 bases between. Per germline, CDR1 SGHTA and CDR2 FQGTGA. The CDR3 DNA follows: TGTGCCAGCAACAACCTAAATGTCGGACTCGCCTCCTACGAGCAGTACTTC. Its translation: CASNNLNVGLASYEQYF. The entire variable domain, with the rest obtained from reference TRBV7-3 and TRBJ2-7, is as follows: GAGVSQTPSNKVTEKGKYVELRCDPISGHTALYWYRQSLGQGPEFLIYFQGTGAADDSGLPNDRFFAVRPEGSVSTLKIQRTERGDSAVYLCASNNLNVGLASYEQYFGPGTRLTVT.

The gene calls are TRBV6-5 and TRBJ2-7; D unclear. The CDR3 spans 15 residues. V was shortened by 0 bases and J by 7 bases, with 16 bases between the two germline ends. Germline V gene lookup returns CDR1 MNHEY and CDR2 SVGAGI. The CDR3 DNA is TGTGCCAGCAGTTACTCGATTGCTAGTTCGTGGGAGCAGTACTTC. Translation gives CASSYSIASSWEQYF.

In DNA form, the CDR3 reads TGTGCCAGCAGATCCCGGGACAGGAGCTACGAGCAGTACTTC. Its protein product is CASRSRDRSYEQYF. This sequence joins TRBV6-6 and TRBJ2-7; 8 bases are shared with TRBD1. V gave up 6 bases and J gave up 3 bases; unmatched junction bases: 7. Germline V lookup: CDR1 MNHNY, CDR2 SVGAGI (reference sequence). The CDR3 spans 14 residues.

V and J are TRBV25-1 and TRBJ1-2; 7 bases align to TRBD1. There are 16 residues in the CDR3. Trimming took 3 bases from V and 3 from J; bases not matched to a gene: 10. CDR1 and CDR2 from the germline V gene are MGHDK and SYGVNS. In DNA form, the CDR3 reads TGTGCCAGCAGTGAGACAGGGAGTTTTTCTGACTATGGCTACACCTTC. Its translation: CASSETGSFSDYGYTF.

This clone was observed a handful of times. The J gene is TRBJ2-7, the V gene TRBV6-5; TRBD1 matches 11 bases. Looked up from germline, CDR1 is MNHEY and CDR2 is SVGAGI. V lost 5 bases and J lost 9; bases outside the gene matches: 9. The CDR3 sequence is 14 residues long. CDR3 in DNA: TGTGCCAGCAGTGTTTCCGGGACAGGGGGGAGGCAGTACTTC. Protein product: CASSVSGTGGRQYF.

The chain links TRBV7-8 to TRBJ2-7; 9 nucleotides line up with TRBD1. There are 16 residues in the CDR3. The junction had 9 bases not matched to a gene; V was cut back by 2 bases and J by 4 bases. Germline loops: CDR1 SGHVS, CDR2 FQNEAQ. The CDR3 sequence is CASSLMWGTGTYEQYF. The CDR3 bases are TGTGCCAGCAGCTTAATGTGGGGGACAGGGACTTACGAGCAGTACTTC.

This clone was detected only once. The chain is built from TRBV2 and TRBJ1-4; 7 bases fit TRBD1. The germline V gene encodes CDR1 SNHLY and CDR2 FYNNEI. The junction had 7 bases not matched to a gene; V was cut back by 2 bases and J by 10 bases. The CDR3 spans 14 residues. In DNA form, the CDR3 reads TGTGCCAGCAGTGAAATACAGGGGATAGGAAAACTGTTTTTT. Protein sequence: CASSEIQGIGKLFF.

The rearrangement uses TRBV7-7 and TRBJ2-3; D is unresolved. The CDR3 runs 14 residues. The germline V gene has CDR1 SSHAT and CDR2 FNYEAQ (reference sequence). V lost 1 base and J lost 5, with 10 bases in between. The CDR3 region has the DNA TGTGCCAGCAGCTTAGGGGCCAATGGAGATACGCAGTATTTT. Residues: CASSLGANGDTQYF.

The chain has TRBV7-8 and TRBJ1-1; a possible D gene is TRBD1 (5 bases). The V gene's germline CDR1 is SGHVS and CDR2 FQNEAQ. CDR3 length: 13 amino acids. Trimming stripped 5 bases from V and 3 bases from J, with 10 bases between. CDR3 bases: TGTGCCAGCAGCCTCGACAGATACACTGAAGCTTTCTTT. Residues: CASSLDRYTEAFF.

The V gene is TRBV6-5, the J gene TRBJ1-4; D is uncertain. The CDR3 has 15 amino acids. Trimming took off 6 bases at V and 0 bases at J, with 11 bases between the two ends. Germline values: CDR1 MNHEY, CDR2 SVGAGI. This CDR3 is CASRWATATNEKLFF. The CDR3 DNA sequence: TGTGCCAGCAGGTGGGCTACGGCAACTAATGAAAAACTGTTTTTT.

The chain combines TRBV27 with TRBJ2-7; the match to TRBD1 covers 10 bases. This CDR3 is built from 15 residues. Germline CDR1 and CDR2: MNHEY and SMNVEV (reference sequence). Trimming at V came to 4 bases and at J to 3 bases, leaving 6 bases not matched to a gene. The CDR3 DNA follows: TGTGCCAGCAGTTCGCGACAGGGGGCAATCTACGAGCAGTACTTC. This encodes CASSSRQGAIYEQYF.

This clone appeared once. The chain has TRBV2 and TRBJ1-4; TRBD1 might be the D (5 bases). Trimming left V 6 bases short and J 7 bases short, with 18 bases between. The CDR3 spans 15 residues. Germline lookup yields CDR1 SNHLY and CDR2 FYNNEI. In nucleotides, the CDR3 is TGTGCCAGCAGGGAGGACACCGGGAGCCTTGAAAAACTGTTTTTT. Translation: CASREDTGSLEKLFF.

This chain joins TRBV14 and TRBJ2-6; 7 nucleotides align to TRBD1. The CDR3 is 19 residues long. With 2 bases clipped from V and 1 base from J, the junction kept 11 bases outside the gene matches. Germline V gene data show CDR1 as SGHDN and CDR2 as FVKESK. CDR3 in DNA: TGTGCCAGCAGCCAACGATCCGGGACAGTAGTGTCTGGGGCCAACGTCCTGACTTTC. Amino acid sequence: CASSQRSGTVVSGANVLTF.

V usage is TRBV7-6 and J usage is TRBJ2-1, with 8 bases aligning to TRBD1. The CDR3 length is 16 residues. V lost 6 bases to trimming and J lost 0 bases; unmatched junction nucleotides: 7. CDR1 and CDR2 from the germline V gene are SGHVS and FNYEAQ. Here the CDR3 DNA reads TGTGCCAGCAGTCCTGGACAGGGTGGCTCCTACAATGAGCAGTTCTTC. Translation gives CASSPGQGGSYNEQFF.

A single count supports this clone. J is TRBJ1-1 and V is TRBV10-3, with D possibly matching TRBD1 (6 bases). In germline, CDR1 is ENHRY, CDR2 SYGVKD. This CDR3 contains 15 residues. Trimming left V 2 bases short and J 5 bases short, with 15 bases between. CDR3 in DNA: TGTGCCATCAGTGAGAATTCAGGGGATCTTACTGAAGCTTTCTTT. It translates to CAISENSGDLTEAFF.